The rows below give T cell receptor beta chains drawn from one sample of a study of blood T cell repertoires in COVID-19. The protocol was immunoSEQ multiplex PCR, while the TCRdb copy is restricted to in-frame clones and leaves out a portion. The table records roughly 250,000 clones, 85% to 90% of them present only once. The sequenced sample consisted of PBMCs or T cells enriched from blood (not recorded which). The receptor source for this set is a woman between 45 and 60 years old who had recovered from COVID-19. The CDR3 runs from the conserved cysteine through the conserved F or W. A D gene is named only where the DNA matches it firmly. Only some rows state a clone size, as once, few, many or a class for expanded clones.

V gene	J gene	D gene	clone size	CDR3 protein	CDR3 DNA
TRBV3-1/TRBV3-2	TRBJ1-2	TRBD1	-	CASSRQGSYGYTF	TGTGCCAGCAGCCGACAGGGGTCCTATGGCTACACCTTC
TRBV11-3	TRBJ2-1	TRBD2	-	CASSPSPGTSGRALNEQFF	TGTGCCAGCAGCCCTTCGCCCGGGACTAGCGGGAGGGCCTTGAATGAGCAGTTCTTC
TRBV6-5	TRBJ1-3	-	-	CASSPPGASGNTIYF	TGTGCCAGCAGTCCACCAGGGGCCTCTGGAAACACCATATATTTT
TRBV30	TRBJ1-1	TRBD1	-	CAWRDPGQRFMNTEAFF	TGTGCCTGGAGAGACCCGGGACAGCGTTTCATGAACACTGAAGCTTTCTTT
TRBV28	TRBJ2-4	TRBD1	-	CASSLTGGAGWGTIQYF	TGTGCCAGCAGTTTAACAGGGGGCGCCGGATGGGGAACCATTCAGTACTTC
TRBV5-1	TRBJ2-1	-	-	CASSDPTRPAYNEQFF	TGCGCCAGCAGCGACCCGACTAGACCGGCCTACAATGAGCAGTTCTTC
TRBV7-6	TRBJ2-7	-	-	CASSLGPGLYEQYF	TGTGCCAGCAGCTTAGGGCCAGGGTTGTACGAGCAGTACTTC
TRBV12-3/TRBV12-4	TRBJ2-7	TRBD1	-	CASAKDRGYEQYF	TGTGCCAGCGCAAAGGACAGGGGCTACGAGCAGTACTTC
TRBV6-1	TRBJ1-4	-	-	CASSEQGGVSNEKLFF	TGTGCCAGCAGTGAGCAGGGAGGGGTGTCTAATGAAAAACTGTTTTTT
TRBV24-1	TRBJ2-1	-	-	CATSDFSDSIFEQFF	TGTGCCACCAGTGATTTTTCGGACTCAATTTTTGAGCAGTTCTTC
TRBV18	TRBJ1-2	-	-	CASSPLVGQGIGGYTF	TGTGCCAGCTCACCACTCGTCGGCCAGGGAATAGGTGGCTACACCTTC
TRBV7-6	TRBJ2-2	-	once	CASSLASDKPLNTGELFF	TGTGCCAGCAGCTTAGCTTCGGACAAACCCTTGAACACCGGGGAGCTGTTTTTT
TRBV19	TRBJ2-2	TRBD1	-	CASSIQGALPGELFF	TGTGCCAGTAGTATACAGGGGGCCCTACCCGGGGAGCTGTTTTTT
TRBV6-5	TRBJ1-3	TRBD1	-	CASTGTGRGNTIYF	TGTGCCAGTACCGGGACAGGGCGCGGAAACACCATATATTTT
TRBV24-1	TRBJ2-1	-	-	CATEVGPRGNEQFF	TGTGCCACAGAGGTGGGTCCTAGGGGTAATGAGCAGTTCTTC
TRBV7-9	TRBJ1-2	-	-	CASIDYVGVNYGYTF	TGTGCCAGCATCGACTACGTAGGCGTGAACTATGGCTACACCTTC
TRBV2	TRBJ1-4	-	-	CASNAFGTNEKLFF	TGTGCCAGCAATGCCTTCGGAACTAATGAAAAACTGTTTTTT
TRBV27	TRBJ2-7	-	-	CASSLYRKAYEQYF	TGTGCCAGCAGTTTGTACAGAAAAGCCTACGAGCAGTACTTC
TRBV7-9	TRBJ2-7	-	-	CASSLIGDRQYF	TGTGCCAGCAGCTTAATCGGGGATCGGCAGTACTTC
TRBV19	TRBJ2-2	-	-	CASSDPGGGSSPGELFF	TGTGCCAGTAGCGATCCGGGGGGCGGGAGTTCGCCCGGGGAGCTGTTTTTT
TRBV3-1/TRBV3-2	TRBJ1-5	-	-	CASSQAGEQPQHF	TGTGCCAGCAGCCAAGCCGGAGAGCAGCCCCAGCATTTT
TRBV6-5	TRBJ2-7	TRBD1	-	CASRLPGGHYEQYF	TGTGCCAGCAGATTACCAGGGGGTCACTACGAGCAGTACTTC
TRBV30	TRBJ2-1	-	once	CGGSGYNEQFF	TGTGGAGGTTCGGGTTACAATGAGCAGTTCTTC
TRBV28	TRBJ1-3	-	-	CASSPGGSGNTIYF	TGTGCCAGCAGCCCCGGTGGCTCTGGAAACACCATATATTTT
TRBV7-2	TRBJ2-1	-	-	CASSLVPAGRILNEQFF	TGTGCCAGCAGCTTAGTGCCGGCGGGACGAATTCTCAATGAGCAGTTCTTC
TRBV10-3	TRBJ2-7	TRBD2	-	CAISQPAGGSYEQYF	TGTGCCATCAGTCAGCCAGCGGGAGGCTCCTACGAGCAGTACTTC
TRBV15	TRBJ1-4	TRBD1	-	CATSRQTGGMSEKLFF	TGTGCCACCAGCAGGCAGACAGGGGGTATGAGTGAAAAACTGTTTTTT
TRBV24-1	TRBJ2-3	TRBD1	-	CATRDRYTDTQYF	TGTGCCACCCGGGACAGATACACAGATACGCAGTATTTT
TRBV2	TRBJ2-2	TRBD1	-	CASSEWTGTGELFF	TGTGCCAGCAGTGAATGGACAGGGACCGGGGAGCTGTTTTTT
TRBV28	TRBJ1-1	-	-	CASSLRLGEAFF	TGTGCCAGCAGTTTGCGGCTCGGGGAAGCTTTCTTT
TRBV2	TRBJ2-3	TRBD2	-	CASRRLAGDGTQYF	TGTGCCAGCAGAAGACTAGCGGGAGATGGGACGCAGTATTTT
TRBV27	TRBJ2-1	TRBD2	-	CASSSPGLAGTSEQFF	TGTGCCAGCAGTTCGCCGGGACTAGCGGGAACAAGTGAGCAGTTCTTC
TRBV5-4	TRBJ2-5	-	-	CASSFDYQETQYF	TGTGCCAGCAGCTTCGACTACCAAGAGACCCAGTACTTC
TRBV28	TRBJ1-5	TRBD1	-	CASSRGTASNQPQHF	TGTGCCAGCAGTCGGGGGACAGCAAGCAATCAGCCCCAGCATTTT
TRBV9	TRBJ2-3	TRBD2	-	CASSVALAGQDTQYF	TGTGCCAGCAGCGTAGCGCTAGCGGGACAGGATACGCAGTATTTT
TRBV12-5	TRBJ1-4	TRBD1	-	CASGLGQGNEKLFF	TGTGCTAGTGGCCTGGGACAGGGGAATGAAAAACTGTTTTTT
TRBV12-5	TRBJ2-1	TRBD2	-	CASALGSGSSYNEQFF	TGTGCTAGTGCCCTAGGGAGCGGGAGCTCCTACAATGAGCAGTTCTTC
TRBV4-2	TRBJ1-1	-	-	CASSQDLQRFGSEAFF	TGTGCCAGCAGCCAAGATCTCCAGCGATTCGGGTCTGAAGCTTTCTTT
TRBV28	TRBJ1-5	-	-	CASSLFGTTSNQPQHF	TGTGCCAGCAGTTTATTTGGGACAACTAGCAATCAGCCCCAGCATTTT
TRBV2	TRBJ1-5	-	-	CASSEWSSSNQPQHF	TGTGCCAGCAGTGAATGGAGTAGTAGCAATCAGCCCCAGCATTTT
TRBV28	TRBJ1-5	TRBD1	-	CASSSLTGGDQPQHF	TGTGCCAGCAGTTCTTTGACAGGGGGCGATCAGCCCCAGCATTTT
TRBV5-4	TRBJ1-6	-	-	CASSPDLFLDSPLHF	TGTGCCAGCAGCCCCGACTTGTTTTTGGATTCACCCCTCCACTTT
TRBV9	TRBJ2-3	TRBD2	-	CASSPGPSGYTDTQYF	TGTGCCAGCAGCCCCGGCCCTAGCGGCTACACAGATACGCAGTATTTT
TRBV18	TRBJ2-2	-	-	CASSLSTGLNTGELFF	TGTGCCAGCTCACTCTCGACAGGATTAAACACCGGGGAGCTGTTTTTT
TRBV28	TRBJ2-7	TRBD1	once	CASSQGTGTYEQYF	TGTGCCAGCAGCCAAGGGACAGGGACCTACGAGCAGTACTTC
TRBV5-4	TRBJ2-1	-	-	CASSEGVPLESNEQFF	TGTGCCAGCTCTGAGGGGGTCCCCTTAGAGAGCAATGAGCAGTTCTTC
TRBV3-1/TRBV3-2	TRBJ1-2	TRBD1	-	CASSQGRTGNYGYTF	TGTGCCAGCAGCCAAGGCAGGACAGGAAACTATGGCTACACCTTC
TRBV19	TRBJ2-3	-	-	CASSIVSNRAQYF	TGTGCCAGTAGTATAGTATCCAATCGGGCGCAGTATTTT
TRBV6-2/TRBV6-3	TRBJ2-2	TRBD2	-	CASSTRLAGGIGELFF	TGTGCCAGCAGTACAAGACTAGCGGGAGGGATCGGGGAGCTGTTTTTT
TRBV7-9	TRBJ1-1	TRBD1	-	CASSPRAADRGRLAEAFF	TGTGCCAGCAGCCCGCGCGCCGCAGACAGGGGGCGGCTTGCTGAAGCTTTCTTT
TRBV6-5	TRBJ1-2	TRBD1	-	CASRRGQGGYGYTF	TGTGCCAGCAGACGGGGACAGGGTGGCTATGGCTACACCTTC
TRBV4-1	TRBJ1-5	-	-	CASSQDSGTVMMPQHF	TGCGCCAGCAGCCAAGATTCCGGAACAGTAATGATGCCCCAGCATTTT
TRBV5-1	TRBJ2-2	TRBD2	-	CASSFSSGTYTGELFF	TGCGCCAGCAGCTTTTCTAGCGGGACGTACACCGGGGAGCTGTTTTTT
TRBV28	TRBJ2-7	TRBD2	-	CASKLAGVEYEQYF	TGTGCCAGCAAGTTAGCGGGAGTAGAGTACGAGCAGTACTTC
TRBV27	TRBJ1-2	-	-	CASSRYSTSGYTF	TGTGCCAGCAGTAGATACTCCACGTCCGGCTACACCTTC
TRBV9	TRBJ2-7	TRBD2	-	CASSVSSGSVEQYF	TGTGCCAGCAGCGTATCGAGCGGGAGCGTCGAGCAGTACTTC
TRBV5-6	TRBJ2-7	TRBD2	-	CASSKAGTRYREQYF	TGTGCCAGCAGCAAAGCCGGGACTAGATACCGGGAGCAGTACTTC